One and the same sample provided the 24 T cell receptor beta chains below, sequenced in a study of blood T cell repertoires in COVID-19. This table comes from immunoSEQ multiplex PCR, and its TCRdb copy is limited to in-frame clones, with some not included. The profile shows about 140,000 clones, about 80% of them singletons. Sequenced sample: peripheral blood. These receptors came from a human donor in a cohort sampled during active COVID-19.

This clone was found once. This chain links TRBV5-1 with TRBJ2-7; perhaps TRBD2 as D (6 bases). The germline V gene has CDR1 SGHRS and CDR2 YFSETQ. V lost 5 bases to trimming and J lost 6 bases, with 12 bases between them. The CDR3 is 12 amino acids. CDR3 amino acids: CASRSVGGEQYF. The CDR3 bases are TGCGCCAGCAGATCGGTGGGGGGCGAGCAGTACTTC.

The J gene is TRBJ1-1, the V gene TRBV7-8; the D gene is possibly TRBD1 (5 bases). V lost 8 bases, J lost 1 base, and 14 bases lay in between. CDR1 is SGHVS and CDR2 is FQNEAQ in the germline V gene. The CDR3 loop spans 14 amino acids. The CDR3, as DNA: TGTGCCAGCTGCCCGGGACTGACGAACACTGAAGCTTTCTTT. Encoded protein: CASCPGLTNTEAFF.

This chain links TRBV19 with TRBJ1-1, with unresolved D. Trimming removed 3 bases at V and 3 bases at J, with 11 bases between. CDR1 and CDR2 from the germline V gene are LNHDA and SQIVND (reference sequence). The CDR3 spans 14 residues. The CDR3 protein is CASSMVGIHTEAFF. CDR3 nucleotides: TGTGCCAGTAGTATGGTCGGGATACACACTGAAGCTTTCTTT.

The CDR3 sequence is CASSTGFYGYTF. CDR3 DNA sequence: TGTGCCAGCAGTACAGGGTTTTATGGCTACACCTTC. V and J are TRBV6-2 or TRBV6-3 and TRBJ1-2; a possible D gene is TRBD1 (6 bases). The CDR3 runs to 12 residues. Trimming pared 5 bases from V and 5 bases from J, leaving 9 bases between. Germline CDR1 MNHEY, CDR2 SVGEGT.

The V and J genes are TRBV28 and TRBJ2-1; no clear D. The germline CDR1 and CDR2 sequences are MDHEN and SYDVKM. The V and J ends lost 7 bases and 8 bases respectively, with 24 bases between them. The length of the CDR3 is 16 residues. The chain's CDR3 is CASTPWSVRVKYEQFF. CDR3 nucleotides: TGTGCCAGCACCCCTTGGTCGGTCCGGGTTAAGTATGAGCAGTTCTTC.

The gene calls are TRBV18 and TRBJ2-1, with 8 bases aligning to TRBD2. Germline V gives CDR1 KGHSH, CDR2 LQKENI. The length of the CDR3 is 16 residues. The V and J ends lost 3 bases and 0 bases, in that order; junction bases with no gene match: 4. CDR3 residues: CASSPPAGASYNEQFF. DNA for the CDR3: TGTGCCAGCTCACCTCCAGCGGGGGCCTCCTACAATGAGCAGTTCTTC.

The CDR3 loop reads CASSQAPLGVRVDTQYF. The CDR3 DNA sequence: TGTGCCAGCAGCCAAGCCCCCTTAGGGGTTCGTGTTGATACGCAGTATTTT. This chain joins TRBV3-1 (or the pseudogene TRBV3-2) and TRBJ2-3; a possible D gene is TRBD1 (5 bases). V dropped 1 base and J dropped 6 bases, with 20 bases sitting between them. The CDR3 totals 17 residues. Germline V gene data show CDR1 as LGHDT and CDR2 as YNNKEL (reference sequence).

The CDR3 region is CASSLPPVDEQFF. CDR3 DNA: TGTGCCAGCAGCCTCCCCCCGGTGGATGAGCAGTTCTTC. The V and J genes are TRBV7-3 and TRBJ2-1; unclear D gene. V lost 5 bases and J 8 bases, leaving 13 bases between the germline ends. The CDR3 has 13 residues. From germline, CDR1 is SGHTA and CDR2 FQGTGA.

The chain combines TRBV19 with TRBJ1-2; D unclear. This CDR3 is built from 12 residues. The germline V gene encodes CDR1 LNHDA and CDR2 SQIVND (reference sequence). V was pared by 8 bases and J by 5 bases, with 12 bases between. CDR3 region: CASQDAGYGYTF. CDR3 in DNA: TGTGCCAGTCAAGATGCGGGGTATGGCTACACCTTC.

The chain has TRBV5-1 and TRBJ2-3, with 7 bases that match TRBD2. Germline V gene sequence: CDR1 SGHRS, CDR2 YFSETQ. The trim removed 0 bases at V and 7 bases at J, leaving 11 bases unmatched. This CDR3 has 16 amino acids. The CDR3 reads CASSLGEGRSMNTQYF. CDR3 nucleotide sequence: TGCGCCAGCAGCTTGGGGGAGGGTCGGTCGATGAATACGCAGTATTTT.

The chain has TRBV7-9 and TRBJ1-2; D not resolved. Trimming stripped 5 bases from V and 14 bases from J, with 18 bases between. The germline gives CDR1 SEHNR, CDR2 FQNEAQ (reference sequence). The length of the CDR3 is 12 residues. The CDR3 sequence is CASSLEVKRRTF. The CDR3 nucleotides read TGTGCCAGCAGCCTGGAGGTGAAGAGAAGAACCTTC.

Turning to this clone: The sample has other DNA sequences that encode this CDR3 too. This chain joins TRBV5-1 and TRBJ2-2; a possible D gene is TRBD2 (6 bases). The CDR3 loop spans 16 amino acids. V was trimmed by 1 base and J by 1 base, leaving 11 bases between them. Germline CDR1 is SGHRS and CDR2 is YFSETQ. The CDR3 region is CASSLHGGGNTGELFF. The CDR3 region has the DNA TGCGCCAGCAGCTTGCATGGGGGAGGGAACACCGGGGAGCTGTTTTTT.

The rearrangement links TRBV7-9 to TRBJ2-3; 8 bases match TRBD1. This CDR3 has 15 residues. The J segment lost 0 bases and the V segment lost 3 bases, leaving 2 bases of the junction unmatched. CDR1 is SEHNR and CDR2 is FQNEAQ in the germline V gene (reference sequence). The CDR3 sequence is CASSLRTGSTDTQYF. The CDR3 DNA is TGTGCCAGCAGCTTGCGGACAGGGAGCACAGATACGCAGTATTTT. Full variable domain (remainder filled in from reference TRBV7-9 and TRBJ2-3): DTGVSQNPRHKITKRGQNVTFRCDPISEHNRLYWYRQTLGQGPEFLTYFQNEAQLEKSRLLSDRFSAERPKGSFSTLEIQRTEQGDSAMYLCASSLRTGSTDTQYFGPGTRLTVL.

The CDR3 DNA reads TGTGCCAGCACCCGGCACGGAGGTGAAGCTTTCTTT. Its translation is CASTRHGGEAFF. The chain links TRBV6-5 to TRBJ1-1; no firm D call. Trimming removed 7 bases from V and 7 bases from J, with 13 bases in between. The CDR3 contains 12 residues. The V gene's germline CDR1 is MNHEY and CDR2 SVGAGI.

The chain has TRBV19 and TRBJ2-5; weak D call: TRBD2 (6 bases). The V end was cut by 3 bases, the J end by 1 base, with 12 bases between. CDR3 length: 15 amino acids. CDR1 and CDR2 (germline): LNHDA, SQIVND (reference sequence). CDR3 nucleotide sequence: TGTGCCAGTAGTATCGATTGGGAGGCCCAAGAGACCCAGTACTTC. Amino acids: CASSIDWEAQETQYF. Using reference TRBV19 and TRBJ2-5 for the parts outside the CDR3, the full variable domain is DGGITQSPKYLFRKEGQNVTLSCEQNLNHDAMYWYRQDPGQGLRLIYYSQIVNDFQKGDIAEGYSVSREKKESFPLTVTSAQKNPTAFYLCASSIDWEAQETQYFGPGTRLLVL.

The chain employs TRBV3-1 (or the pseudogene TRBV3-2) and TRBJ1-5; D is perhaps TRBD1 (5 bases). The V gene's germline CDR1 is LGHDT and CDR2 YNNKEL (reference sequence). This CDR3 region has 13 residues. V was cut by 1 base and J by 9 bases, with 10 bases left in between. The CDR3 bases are TGTGCCAGCAGCCAAGGGGGGGGTAGGCCCCAGCATTTT. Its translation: CASSQGGGRPQHF.

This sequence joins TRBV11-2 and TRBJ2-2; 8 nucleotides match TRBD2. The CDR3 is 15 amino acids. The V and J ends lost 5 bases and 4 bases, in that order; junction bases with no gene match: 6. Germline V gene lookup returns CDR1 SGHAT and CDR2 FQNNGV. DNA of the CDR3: TGTGCCAGCAGCCAGACTAGCGACGTCACCGGGGAGCTGTTTTTT. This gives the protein CASSQTSDVTGELFF.

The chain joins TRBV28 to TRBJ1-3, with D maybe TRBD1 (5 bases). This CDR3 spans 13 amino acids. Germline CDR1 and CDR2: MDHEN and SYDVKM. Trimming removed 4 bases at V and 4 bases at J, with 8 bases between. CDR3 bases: TGTGCCAGCAGTTGGGGGGACGGAAACACCATATATTTT. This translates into CASSWGDGNTIYF.

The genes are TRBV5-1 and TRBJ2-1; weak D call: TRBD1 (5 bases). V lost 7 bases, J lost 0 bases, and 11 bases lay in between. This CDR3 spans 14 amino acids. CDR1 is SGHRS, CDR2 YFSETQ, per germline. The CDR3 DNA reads TGCGCCAGCTCTGAAGACAGCTCCTACAATGAGCAGTTCTTC. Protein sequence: CASSEDSSYNEQFF. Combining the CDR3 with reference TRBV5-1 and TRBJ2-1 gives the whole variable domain KAGVTQTPRYLIKTRGQQVTLSCSPISGHRSVSWYQQTPGQGLQFLFEYFSETQRNKGNFPGRFSGRQFSNSRSEMNVSTLELGDSALYLCASSEDSSYNEQFFGPGTRLTVL.

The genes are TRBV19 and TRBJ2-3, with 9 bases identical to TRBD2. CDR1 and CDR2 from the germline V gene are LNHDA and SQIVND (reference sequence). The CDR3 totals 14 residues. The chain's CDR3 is CASAASGEADTQYF. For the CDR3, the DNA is TGTGCGAGTGCGGCTAGCGGGGAGGCAGATACGCAGTATTTT.

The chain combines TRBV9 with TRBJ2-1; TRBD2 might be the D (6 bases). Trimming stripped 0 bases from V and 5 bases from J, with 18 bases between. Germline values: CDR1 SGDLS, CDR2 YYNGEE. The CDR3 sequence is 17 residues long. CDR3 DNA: TGTGCCAGCAGCGTAGGAGGACTACCCCCCCTCGACAATGAGCAGTTCTTC. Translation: CASSVGGLPPLDNEQFF.

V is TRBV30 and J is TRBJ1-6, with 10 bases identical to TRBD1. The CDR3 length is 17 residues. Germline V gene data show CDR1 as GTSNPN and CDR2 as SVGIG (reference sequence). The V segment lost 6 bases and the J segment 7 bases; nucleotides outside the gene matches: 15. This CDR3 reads CACYPRVRQGANSPLHF. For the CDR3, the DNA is TGTGCCTGTTACCCTCGGGTCCGACAGGGGGCGAATTCACCCCTCCACTTT.

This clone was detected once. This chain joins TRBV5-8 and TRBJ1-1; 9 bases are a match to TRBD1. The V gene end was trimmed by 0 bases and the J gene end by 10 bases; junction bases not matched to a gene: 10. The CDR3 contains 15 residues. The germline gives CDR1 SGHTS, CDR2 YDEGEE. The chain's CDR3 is CASSLVGTGKIVAFF. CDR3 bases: TGTGCCAGCAGCTTGGTTGGGACAGGGAAAATTGTAGCTTTCTTT.

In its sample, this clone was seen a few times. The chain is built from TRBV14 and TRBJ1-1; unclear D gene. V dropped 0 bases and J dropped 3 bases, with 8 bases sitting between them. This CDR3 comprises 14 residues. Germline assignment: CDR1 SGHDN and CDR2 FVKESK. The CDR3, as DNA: TGTGCCAGCAGCCAAGATCTCCGTTACACTGAAGCTTTCTTT. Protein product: CASSQDLRYTEAFF.